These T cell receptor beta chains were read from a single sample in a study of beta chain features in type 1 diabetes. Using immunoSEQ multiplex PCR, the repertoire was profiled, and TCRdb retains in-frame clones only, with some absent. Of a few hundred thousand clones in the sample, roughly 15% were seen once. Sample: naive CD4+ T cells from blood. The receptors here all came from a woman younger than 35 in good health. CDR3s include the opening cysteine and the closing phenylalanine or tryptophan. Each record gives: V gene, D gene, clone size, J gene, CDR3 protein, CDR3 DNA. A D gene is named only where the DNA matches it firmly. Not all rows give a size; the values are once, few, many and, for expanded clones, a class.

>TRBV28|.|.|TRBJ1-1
CASSLLEQGSEAFF
TGTGCCAGCAGTTTATTGGAACAGGGCTCTGAAGCTTTCTTT
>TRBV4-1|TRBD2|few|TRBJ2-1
CASSQDLAAGIGDEQFF
TGCGCCAGCAGCCAAGACCTTGCAGCGGGAATCGGTGATGAGCAGTTCTTC
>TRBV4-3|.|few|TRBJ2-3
CASSQVGRAGGDTQYF
TGCGCCAGCAGCCAAGTCGGACGGGCCGGCGGGGATACGCAGTATTTT
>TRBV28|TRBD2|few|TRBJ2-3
CAITAREAGGTDTQYF
TGTGCCATCACTGCGCGGGAGGCGGGGGGCACAGATACGCAGTATTTT
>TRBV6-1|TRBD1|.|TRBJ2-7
CASSLDRDRQYF
TGTGCCAGCAGCCTAGACAGGGACAGGCAGTACTTC
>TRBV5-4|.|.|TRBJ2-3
CASSPQGAYSTDTQYF
TGTGCCAGCAGTCCACAGGGTGCCTACAGCACAGATACGCAGTATTTT
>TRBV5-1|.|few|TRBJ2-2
CASSPRAGGELFF
TGCGCCAGCAGCCCGAGGGCCGGCGGGGAGCTGTTTTTT
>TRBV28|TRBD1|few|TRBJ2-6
CATTGGQAHSGANVLTF
TGTGCCACCACCGGGGGACAGGCCCACTCTGGGGCCAACGTCCTGACTTTC
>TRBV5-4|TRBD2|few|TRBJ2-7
CASSWREINEQYF
TGTGCCAGCAGTTGGCGGGAGATTAACGAGCAGTACTTC
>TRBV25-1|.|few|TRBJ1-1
CASSPRTAMNTEAFF
TGTGCCAGCAGTCCCCGGACAGCCATGAACACTGAAGCTTTCTTT
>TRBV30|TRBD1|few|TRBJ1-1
CAWSALFSTGRTEAFF
TGTGCCTGGAGTGCCTTATTTTCGACAGGGCGGACTGAAGCTTTCTTT
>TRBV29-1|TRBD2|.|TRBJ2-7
CSVWTSGSYEQYF
TGCAGCGTTTGGACTAGCGGGAGCTACGAGCAGTACTTC
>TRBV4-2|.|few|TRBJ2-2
CASSQDSSLTGELFF
TGTGCCAGCAGCCAAGATTCGAGCCTCACCGGGGAGCTGTTTTTT
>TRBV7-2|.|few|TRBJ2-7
CASSRPSDYEQYF
TGTGCCAGCAGCCGCCCTAGCGATTACGAGCAGTACTTC
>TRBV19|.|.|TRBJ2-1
CASHDGQGALNEQFF
TGTGCCAGTCACGATGGGCAGGGTGCGTTGAATGAGCAGTTCTTC
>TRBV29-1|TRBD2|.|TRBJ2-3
CSVGGRTTDTQYF
TGCAGCGTTGGCGGGAGAACAACAGATACGCAGTATTTT
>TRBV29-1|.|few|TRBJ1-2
CSVEDSNRGIGGYTF
TGCAGCGTTGAAGATAGTAATAGGGGTATCGGTGGCTACACCTTC
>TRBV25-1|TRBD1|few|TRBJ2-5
CASSENDRDTETQYF
TGTGCCAGCAGTGAGAACGACAGGGATACAGAGACCCAGTACTTC
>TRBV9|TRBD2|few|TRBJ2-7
CASSPWTSGGTYEQYF
TGTGCCAGCAGCCCTTGGACTAGCGGCGGTACCTACGAGCAGTACTTC
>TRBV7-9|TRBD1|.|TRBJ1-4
CASSLGTGNNEKLFF
TGTGCCAGCAGCTTAGGGACAGGCAATAATGAAAAACTGTTTTTT
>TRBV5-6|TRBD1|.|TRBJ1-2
CASSLQGADGYTF
TGTGCCAGCAGCTTACAGGGGGCTGATGGCTACACCTTC
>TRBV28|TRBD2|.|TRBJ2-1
CASSVTSGRGYEQFF
TGTGCCAGCAGCGTTACTAGCGGGAGGGGTTATGAGCAGTTCTTC
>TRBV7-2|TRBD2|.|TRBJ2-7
CASSLAQLAGGLEQYF
TGTGCCAGCAGCTTAGCTCAACTAGCGGGAGGGCTCGAGCAGTACTTC